Presented here are 23 T cell receptor beta chains from one specimen sequenced in a study of response to subunit inactivated influenza vaccine. In TCRdb, the RT-PCR reads were re-called with MiXCR into one record per CDR3 protein. Seen here are roughly 630,000 distinct CDR3 sequences, about 14% observed once, and the top ten hold less than 8.5%. Sequencing was performed on PBMCs from blood, taken around 14 days before vaccination. These receptors all stem from a man between 50 and 59 years old who received an inactivated influenza vaccine.

This clonotype was counted a single time. The chain uses TRBV5-3 and TRBJ2-2, with 9 bases that match TRBD2. TRBV5-3 is an open reading frame whose function is uncertain. V dropped 4 bases and J dropped 1; count of bases not matched to a gene: 5. The CDR3 covers 16 residues. CDR3 protein: CARSTSSGKNTGELFF. The CDR3 DNA sequence: TGTGCCAGAAGCACATCTAGCGGGAAGAACACCGGGGAGCTGTTTTTT.

The sample holds a few counts of this clonotype. The gene calls are TRBV12-3 or TRBV12-4 and TRBJ2-1; TRBD2 agrees at 7 bases. Unmatched junction bases numbered 9, after V lost 5 bases and J lost 2 bases. The CDR3 has 16 amino acids. The CDR3 sequence is CASSLPRGGAYNEQFF. The CDR3 DNA follows: TGTGCCAGCAGTCTTCCTCGTGGGGGGGCCTACAATGAGCAGTTCTTC.

The V and J genes are TRBV19 and TRBJ1-2, with D tentatively TRBD1 (6 bases). CDR3 length: 10 residues. CDR1 and CDR2 (germline): LNHDA, SQIVND (reference sequence). The CDR3 is CEDGGPQYTF. For the CDR3, the DNA is TGTGAAGACGGGGGGCCCCAGTACACCTTC. The whole variable domain, filled in from reference TRBV19 and TRBJ1-2, reads DGGITQSPKYLFRKEGQNVTLSCEQNLNHDAMYWYRQDPGQGLRLIYYSQIVNDFQKGDIAEGYSVSREKKESFPLTVTSAQKNPTAFYLCEDGGPQYTFGSGTRLTVV.

The chain combines TRBV29-1 with TRBJ2-5; 11 bases fit TRBD1. Germline-derived CDR1 and CDR2 are SQVTM and ANQGSEA. The V segment lost 6 bases and the J segment 4 bases; nucleotides outside the gene matches: 7. The CDR3 has 14 residues. The CDR3 DNA is TGCAGCGTGGGGACAGGGGGATTCACAGAGACCCAGTACTTC. It yields the protein CSVGTGGFTETQYF.

The chain links TRBV6-4 to TRBJ2-3, with 12 bases that match TRBD2. V lost 5 bases to trimming and J lost 3 bases; unmatched junction nucleotides: 6. Germline loops: CDR1 MRHNA, CDR2 SNTAGT. This CDR3 is 16 amino acids long. Here the CDR3 reads CASSPGLAGRTDTQYF. Here the CDR3 DNA reads TGTGCCAGCAGTCCCGGACTAGCGGGGAGGACAGATACGCAGTATTTT.

This chain connects TRBV4-3 to TRBJ1-2, with D unresolved. CDR1 is LGHNA, CDR2 YSLEER, per germline. The CDR3 contains 15 residues. Trimming removed 2 bases at V and 6 bases at J, with 16 bases between. CDR3 in amino acids: CASSQSVIPEDGYTF. Here the CDR3 DNA reads TGCGCCAGCAGCCAATCGGTGATCCCCGAGGATGGCTACACCTTC.

This clonotype was seen a few times. The chain carries TRBV5-1 and TRBJ2-7; 7 bases fit TRBD1. Germline lookup yields CDR1 SGHRS and CDR2 YFSETQ. With 4 bases clipped from V and 2 bases from J, the junction kept 12 bases outside the gene matches. This CDR3 spans 16 amino acids. CDR3 nucleotides: TGCGCCAGCAGCCCCAAGCTCCGGGACAGTCCCTACGAGCAGTACTTC. Protein product: CASSPKLRDSPYEQYF.

This clonotype was detected ten times or more. This rearrangement joins TRBV3-1 to TRBJ2-3, with D possibly matching TRBD2 (5 bases). CDR3 length: 14 amino acids. V was shortened by 0 bases and J by 1 base, with 5 bases between the two germline ends. Germline CDR1 reads LGHDT; CDR2 reads YNNKEL (reference sequence). The CDR3 region has the DNA TGTGCCAGCAGCCAAGACGGGGGCACAGATACGCAGTATTTT. Translating it yields CASSQDGGTDTQYF.

Only a few counts were recorded for this clonotype. The chain couples TRBV7-2 to TRBJ2-7; TRBD2 matches 11 bases. Germline V CDR1 and CDR2: SGHTA, FQGNSA. V shed 5 bases and J 12 bases; nucleotides not matched to a gene: 9. The CDR3 is made up of 13 amino acids. This CDR3 is CASSPSTSGMGYF. The CDR3, as DNA: TGTGCCAGCAGCCCCTCGACTAGCGGGATGGGGTACTTC.

This clonotype was counted at least ten times. The chain carries TRBV15 and TRBJ2-3; possibly TRBD1 for D (5 bases). V lost 0 bases, J lost 7 bases, and 8 bases lay in between. The germline V gene encodes CDR1 LNHNV and CDR2 YYDKDF (reference sequence). The CDR3 is 13 amino acids. The CDR3 protein is CATSRDKGYTQYF. DNA for the CDR3: TGTGCCACCAGCAGAGATAAGGGGTATACGCAGTATTTT.

This clonotype was seen a handful of times. The chain carries TRBV19 and TRBJ2-1; 8 nucleotides align to TRBD1. From germline, CDR1 is LNHDA and CDR2 SQIVND (reference sequence). V lost 6 bases and J lost 3; bases outside the gene matches: 7. The CDR3 consists of 15 residues. The chain's CDR3 is CASSNTGGVYNEQFF. The CDR3 region has the DNA TGTGCCAGTAGCAATACAGGGGGTGTCTACAATGAGCAGTTCTTC.

This clonotype was detected ten times or more. This rearrangement joins TRBV4-3 to TRBJ2-2; TRBD1 matches at 10 bases. The CDR3 is 18 amino acids. Germline CDR1 LGHNA, CDR2 YSLEER. With V trimmed by 2 bases and J by 6 bases, 12 bases remained unmatched. DNA of the CDR3: TGCGCCAGCAGCCAATGGACAGGGGGAAGTGTAACGGCCGGGGAGCTGTTTTTT. Encoded protein: CASSQWTGGSVTAGELFF.

The table lists this clonotype with a few counts. This rearrangement joins TRBV6-1 to TRBJ2-2; D is unresolved. Germline V CDR1 and CDR2: MNHNS, SASEGT. The CDR3 has 12 amino acids. Trimming removed 3 bases from V and 7 bases from J, with 6 bases in between. The CDR3 reads CASSENGGELFF. The CDR3 region has the DNA TGTGCCAGCAGTGAGAACGGCGGGGAGCTGTTTTTT.

The chain carries TRBV5-1 and TRBJ2-7; 11 bases match TRBD2. In germline, CDR1 is SGHRS, CDR2 YFSETQ. The junction had 4 bases not matched to a gene; V was cut back by 2 bases and J by 3 bases. This CDR3 contains 15 residues. DNA for the CDR3: TGCGCCAGCAGCTTAACGGGACTAGCGGACTACGAGCAGTACTTC. Translated: CASSLTGLADYEQYF. Filled out from reference TRBV5-1 and TRBJ2-7, the complete variable domain reads KAGVTQTPRYLIKTRGQQVTLSCSPISGHRSVSWYQQTPGQGLQFLFEYFSETQRNKGNFPGRFSGRQFSNSRSEMNVSTLELGDSALYLCASSLTGLADYEQYFGPGTRLTVT.

The chain combines TRBV10-3 with TRBJ1-1, with D perhaps matching TRBD1 (6 bases). The ends were cut back, 1 base at V and 4 bases at J, with 19 bases in the middle. CDR3 size: 17 residues. Germline values: CDR1 ENHRY, CDR2 SYGVKD. CDR3 residues: CAISEWGPQGRSTEAFF. CDR3 bases: TGTGCCATCAGTGAGTGGGGTCCCCAGGGGAGATCCACTGAAGCTTTCTTT.

Points on this clonotype: A read error may explain this, as a much larger clone is one base away. V and J are TRBV12-3 or TRBV12-4 and TRBJ1-1; D call uncertain. The CDR3 spans 11 residues. V lost 8 bases and J lost 13, with 17 bases in between. The CDR3 nucleotides are TGTGCCAGCGCATTCAATGGTAGGGTTTTCTTT. Translating it yields CASAFNGRVFF.

This clonotype showed up many times. This sequence joins TRBV5-5 and TRBJ1-1; weak D call: TRBD1 (5 bases). The length of the CDR3 is 13 residues. V shed 2 bases and J shed 5 bases, with 10 bases lying between them. The V gene's germline CDR1 is SGHKS and CDR2 YYEKEE (reference sequence). The chain's CDR3 is CASSFNRGTEAFF. CDR3 coding DNA: TGTGCCAGCAGCTTTAACCGGGGGACTGAAGCTTTCTTT.

This clonotype occurred many times. The CDR3: CASSPPSYEQYF. The CDR3 region has the DNA TGTGCCAGCAGCCCACCATCCTACGAGCAGTACTTC. This sequence joins TRBV7-9 and TRBJ2-7, with no clear D. CDR1 and CDR2 from the germline V gene are SEHNR and FQNEAQ (reference sequence). V was clipped by 5 bases and J by 1 base, with 6 bases between them. The CDR3 is made up of 12 amino acids.

The table lists this clonotype with many counts. This chain connects TRBV12-3 or TRBV12-4 to TRBJ2-5; maybe TRBD2 (5 bases). CDR3 length: 13 residues. The ends were cut back, 2 bases at V and 5 bases at J, with 9 bases in the middle. The CDR3 nucleotides read TGTGCCAGCAGTTTAAATGCGGGCGAGACCCAGTACTTC. Its protein product is CASSLNAGETQYF.

This clonotype was observed a handful of times. This rearrangement joins TRBV12-3 or TRBV12-4 to TRBJ2-7; the D is unclear. With 7 bases removed from V and 6 bases from J, the gap between germline ends came to 10 bases. The CDR3 has 11 residues. This CDR3 is CASTQGVEQYF. The CDR3 DNA reads as TGTGCCAGCACCCAAGGAGTCGAGCAGTACTTC.

The J gene is TRBJ2-1, the V gene TRBV4-1; TRBD1 might be the D (5 bases). This CDR3 region has 13 residues. V gave up 1 base and J gave up 9 bases, with 10 bases separating them. The germline V gene encodes CDR1 MGHRA and CDR2 YSYEKL. CDR3 amino acids: CASSQVRGSEQFF. Here the CDR3 DNA reads TGCGCCAGCAGCCAAGTAAGGGGTAGTGAGCAGTTCTTC.

This chain uses TRBV5-1 with TRBJ2-7, with 10 bases fitting TRBD1. CDR1 and CDR2 from the germline V gene are SGHRS and YFSETQ. This CDR3 has 14 amino acids. J gave up 5 bases and V 3 bases, and 5 bases lay outside the gene matches. The CDR3: CASSWRDRGDEQYF. The CDR3 nucleotides are TGCGCCAGCAGCTGGCGGGACAGGGGCGACGAGCAGTACTTC.

This rearrangement joins TRBV5-1 to TRBJ2-4, with 7 bases aligning to TRBD1. CDR1 is SGHRS and CDR2 is YFSETQ in the germline V gene. The J segment lost 8 bases and the V segment lost 4 bases, leaving 9 bases of the junction unmatched. The CDR3 contains 14 residues. The chain's CDR3 is CASSPTGFRDIQYF. In DNA form, the CDR3 reads TGCGCCAGCAGCCCGACAGGGTTTAGGGACATTCAGTACTTC.